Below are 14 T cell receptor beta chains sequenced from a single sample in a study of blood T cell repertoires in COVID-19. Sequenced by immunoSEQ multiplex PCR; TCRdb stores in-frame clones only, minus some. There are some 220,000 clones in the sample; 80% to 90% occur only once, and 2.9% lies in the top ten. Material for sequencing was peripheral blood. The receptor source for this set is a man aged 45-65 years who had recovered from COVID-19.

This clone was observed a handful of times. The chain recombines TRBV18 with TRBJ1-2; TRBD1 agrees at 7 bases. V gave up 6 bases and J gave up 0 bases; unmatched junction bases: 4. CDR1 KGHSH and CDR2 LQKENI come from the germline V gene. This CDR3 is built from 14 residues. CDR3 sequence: CASSSGQANYGYTF. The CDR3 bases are TGTGCCAGCTCGTCCGGACAGGCTAACTATGGCTACACCTTC.

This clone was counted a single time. The CDR3 here is CASSEDYRYEQYF. In DNA, the CDR3 is TGTGCCAGCAGCGAGGACTACCGGTACGAGCAGTACTTC. The chain recombines TRBV11-2 with TRBJ2-7; D might be TRBD2 (6 bases). V was shortened by 5 bases and J by 4 bases, with 12 bases between the two germline ends. This CDR3 has 13 residues. From germline, CDR1 is SGHAT and CDR2 FQNNGV.

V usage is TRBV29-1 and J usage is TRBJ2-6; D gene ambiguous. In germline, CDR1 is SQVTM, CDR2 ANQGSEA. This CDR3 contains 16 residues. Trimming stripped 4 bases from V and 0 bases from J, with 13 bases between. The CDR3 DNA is TGCAGCGTTGTTGATAGACTGAGCTCTGGGGCCAACGTCCTGACTTTC. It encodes CSVVDRLSSGANVLTF.

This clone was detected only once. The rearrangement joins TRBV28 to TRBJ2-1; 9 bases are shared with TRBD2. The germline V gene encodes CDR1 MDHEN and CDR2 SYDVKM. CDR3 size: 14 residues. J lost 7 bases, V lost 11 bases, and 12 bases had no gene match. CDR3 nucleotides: TGTGCCTCGGTGGGGGTAGCGGGAGTTAATGAGCAGTTCTTC. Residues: CASVGVAGVNEQFF.

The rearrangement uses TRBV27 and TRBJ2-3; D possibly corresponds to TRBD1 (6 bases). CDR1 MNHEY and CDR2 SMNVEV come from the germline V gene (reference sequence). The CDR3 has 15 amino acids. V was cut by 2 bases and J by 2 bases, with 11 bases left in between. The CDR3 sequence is CASSLRRGNTDTQYF. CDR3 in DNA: TGTGCCAGCAGTTTACGCAGGGGTAACACAGATACGCAGTATTTT.

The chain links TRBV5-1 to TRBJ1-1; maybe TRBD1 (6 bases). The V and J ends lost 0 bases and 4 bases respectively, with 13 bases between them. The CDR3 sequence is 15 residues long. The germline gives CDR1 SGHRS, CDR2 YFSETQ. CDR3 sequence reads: CASSLAQGGSTEAFF. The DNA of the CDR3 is TGCGCCAGCAGCTTGGCACAGGGCGGATCCACTGAAGCTTTCTTT.

Here the CDR3 DNA reads TGTGCCAGCAGCTTGGTTCCTAGCGGGAGAGGGGGGCAAGAGACCCAGTACTTC. Amino acid sequence: CASSLVPSGRGGQETQYF. The rearrangement uses TRBV5-6 and TRBJ2-5; 10 positions match TRBD2. The CDR3 has 18 residues. The V and J ends lost 0 bases and 2 bases, in that order; junction bases with no gene match: 10. Germline V lookup: CDR1 SGHDT, CDR2 YYEEEE.

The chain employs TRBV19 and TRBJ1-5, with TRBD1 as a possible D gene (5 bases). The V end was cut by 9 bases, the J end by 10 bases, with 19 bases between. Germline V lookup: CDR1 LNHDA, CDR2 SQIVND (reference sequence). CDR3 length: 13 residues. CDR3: CASSPDTFLPQHF. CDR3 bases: TGTGCCAGCAGCCCGGACACCTTTCTTCCCCAGCATTTT.

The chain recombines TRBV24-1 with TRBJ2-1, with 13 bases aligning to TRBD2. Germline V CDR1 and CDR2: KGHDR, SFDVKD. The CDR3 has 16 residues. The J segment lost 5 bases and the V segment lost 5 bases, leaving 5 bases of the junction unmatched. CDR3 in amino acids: CATSAWTSGSHNEQFF. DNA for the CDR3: TGTGCCACCAGTGCTTGGACTAGCGGGAGCCACAATGAGCAGTTCTTC.

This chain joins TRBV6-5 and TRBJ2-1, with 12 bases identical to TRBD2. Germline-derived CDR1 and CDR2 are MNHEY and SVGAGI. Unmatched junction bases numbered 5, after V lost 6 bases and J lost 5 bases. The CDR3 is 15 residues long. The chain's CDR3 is CASSRGLAGNNEQFF. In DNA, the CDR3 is TGTGCCAGCAGCCGTGGACTAGCGGGAAACAATGAGCAGTTCTTC.

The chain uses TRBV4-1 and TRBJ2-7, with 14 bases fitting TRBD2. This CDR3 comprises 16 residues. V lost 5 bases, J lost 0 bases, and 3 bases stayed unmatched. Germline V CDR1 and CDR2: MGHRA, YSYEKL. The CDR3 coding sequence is TGCGCCAGCAGCAAGGGACTAGCGGGGGACTCCTACGAGCAGTACTTC. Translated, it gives CASSKGLAGDSYEQYF.

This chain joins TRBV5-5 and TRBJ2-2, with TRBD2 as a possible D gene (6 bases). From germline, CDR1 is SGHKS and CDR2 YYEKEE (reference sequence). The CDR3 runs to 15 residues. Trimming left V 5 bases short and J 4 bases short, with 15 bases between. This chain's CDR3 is CASRPPGLLTGELFF. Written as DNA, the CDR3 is TGTGCCAGCAGACCACCGGGACTCCTCACCGGGGAGCTGTTTTTT.

CDR3 DNA sequence: TGTGCCAGCAGCCAAGATCTCCCGCTTAGCGGGAGCTGGTCCTACAATGAGCAGTTCTTC. Translation: CASSQDLPLSGSWSYNEQFF. This chain uses TRBV3-1 (or the pseudogene TRBV3-2) with TRBJ2-1, with 9 bases matching TRBD2. Per germline, CDR1 LGHDT and CDR2 YNNKEL (reference sequence). The V segment lost 0 bases and the J segment 1 base; nucleotides outside the gene matches: 13. This CDR3 has 20 amino acids.

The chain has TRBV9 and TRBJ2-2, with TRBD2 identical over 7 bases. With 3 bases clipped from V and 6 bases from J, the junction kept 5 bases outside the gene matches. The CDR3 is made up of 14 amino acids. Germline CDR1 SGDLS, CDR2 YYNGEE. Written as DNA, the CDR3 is TGTGCCAGCAGCGCCTTACTAGCGTCCGGGGAGCTGTTTTTT. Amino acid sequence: CASSALLASGELFF.